This passage covers 8 T cell receptor beta chains from one sample sequenced in a study of shared clonotypes between healthy human individuals. The table came from immunoSEQ multiplex PCR; TCRdb's copy has only in-frame clones and leaves some out. The sample contains more than 2,000,000 clones, approximately 93% of which appear only once. Sequencing was performed on naive CD4+ T cells from PBMCs. Noted subset: CD45RA+ positively selected. Receptors originate from a man between 18 and 29 years old in good health. Some clones in this sample may be carry-over from other donors' samples.

This chain links TRBV11-2 with TRBJ2-2, with a possible D match to TRBD1 (5 bases). Trimming stripped 9 bases from V and 2 bases from J, with 13 bases between. The CDR3 spans 14 residues. Germline V gene lookup returns CDR1 SGHAT and CDR2 FQNNGV. The CDR3 loop reads CASTRATNTGELFF. CDR3 nucleotides: TGTGCCAGTACCAGGGCAACAAACACCGGGGAGCTGTTTTTT.

The genes are TRBV7-2 and TRBJ1-3, with TRBD1 as a possible D gene (6 bases). Trimming cost V 1 base and J 4 bases, with 11 bases left between them. The CDR3 is 15 amino acids. The germline gives CDR1 SGHTA, CDR2 FQGNSA. The CDR3 reads CASSLVWGAGNTIYF. The CDR3 DNA sequence: TGTGCCAGCAGCTTAGTTTGGGGGGCCGGAAACACCATATATTTT. Combining the CDR3 with reference TRBV7-2 and TRBJ1-3 gives the whole variable domain GAGVSQSPSNKVTEKGKDVELRCDPISGHTALYWYRQSLGQGLEFLIYFQGNSAPDKSGLPSDRFSAERTGGSVSTLTIQRTQQEDSAVYLCASSLVWGAGNTIYFGEGSWLTVV.

The rearrangement uses TRBV5-1 and TRBJ1-1; 8 bases match TRBD1. The J segment lost 5 bases and the V segment lost 6 bases, leaving 9 bases of the junction unmatched. The CDR3 length is 14 residues. Germline lookup yields CDR1 SGHRS and CDR2 YFSETQ. CDR3 bases: TGCGCCAGCACCCGACCGGGACAGGAGACTGAAGCTTTCTTT. This translates into CASTRPGQETEAFF.

This chain connects TRBV30 to TRBJ2-7; 11 positions match TRBD1. V dropped 2 bases and J dropped 1; count of bases not matched to a gene: 7. There are 16 residues in the CDR3. Germline assignment: CDR1 GTSNPN and CDR2 SVGIG (reference sequence). For the CDR3, the DNA is TGTGCCTGGAGTCCTGTTGGGACAGGGGGTTCCTACGAGCAGTACTTC. Amino acid sequence: CAWSPVGTGGSYEQYF.

This chain connects TRBV7-9 to TRBJ1-4, with D unresolved. The CDR3 has 15 residues. Germline CDR1 and CDR2: SEHNR and FQNEAQ (reference sequence). V dropped 5 bases and J dropped 3 bases, with 13 bases sitting between them. CDR3 nucleotides: TGTGCCAGCAGCCCGTCCCGGAGGGCTAATGAAAAACTGTTTTTT. It translates to CASSPSRRANEKLFF.

The V call is TRBV30, the J call TRBJ1-4, with a weak D call TRBD1 (6 bases). The CDR3 is 14 amino acids. Per germline, CDR1 GTSNPN and CDR2 SVGIG (reference sequence). Trimming took off 0 bases at V and 6 bases at J, with 11 bases between the two ends. The CDR3 spells CAWSVLGGYEKLFF. The DNA of the CDR3 is TGTGCCTGGAGTGTCTTAGGGGGGTATGAAAAACTGTTTTTT.

As to this clone: The same CDR3 also results from other DNA sequences found in this sample. J is TRBJ1-4 and V is TRBV6-5; unclear D gene. The germline V gene encodes CDR1 MNHEY and CDR2 SVGAGI. The CDR3 consists of 15 residues. V dropped 0 bases and J dropped 5 bases, with 10 bases sitting between them. CDR3 in amino acids: CASSYSRAPNEKLFF. The CDR3 DNA reads TGTGCCAGCAGTTACTCGAGGGCCCCAAATGAAAAACTGTTTTTT.

This clone has just one count. The chain uses TRBV5-4 and TRBJ2-5, with D possibly being TRBD2 (6 bases). In germline, CDR1 is SGHNT, CDR2 YYREEE (reference sequence). Trimming cost V 0 bases and J 5 bases, with 14 bases left between them. CDR3 length: 15 amino acids. DNA for the CDR3: TGTGCCAGCAGCTTGGCGCGGGAAGGTCGGGAGACCCAGTACTTC. Translation: CASSLAREGRETQYF.